This T cell receptor (beta chain) was sequenced during a study of shared clonotypes between healthy human individuals. Study-level points and caveats: For sorted subsets, rarefaction showed incomplete sequencing despite large depth. A handful of donors showed sharing of around 5% of naive CD4 clonotypes.

The sorted-subset replicate PCRs were given about 210 ng DNA, which is tens of thousands of T cell genomes. Measured with immunoSEQ multiplex PCR; TCRdb has only the in-frame clones, and not every one. The sample consists of some 2,000,000 clones, less than 95% of them appearing once. The CDR3 totals 16 residues. V lost 3 bases to trimming and J lost 6 bases, with 20 bases between them. Germline V gives CDR1 MGHRA, CDR2 YSYEKL. Comments on this clone: Its matching antigen is unknown.

Naive CD8 cells were CD45RO-negative, positively selected for CCR7, excluding terminally differentiated effector memory CD45RA+ cells. The source is a man between 18 and 29 years old in good health. J is TRBJ1-1 and V is TRBV4-1, with D perhaps TRBD1 (5 bases). The specimen was naive CD8+ T cells sorted from blood. CDR3 region: CASSHQAGGGYPEAFF. The CDR3 region has the DNA TGCGCCAGCAGCCACCAAGCCGGCGGGGGATATCCTGAAGCTTTCTTT.